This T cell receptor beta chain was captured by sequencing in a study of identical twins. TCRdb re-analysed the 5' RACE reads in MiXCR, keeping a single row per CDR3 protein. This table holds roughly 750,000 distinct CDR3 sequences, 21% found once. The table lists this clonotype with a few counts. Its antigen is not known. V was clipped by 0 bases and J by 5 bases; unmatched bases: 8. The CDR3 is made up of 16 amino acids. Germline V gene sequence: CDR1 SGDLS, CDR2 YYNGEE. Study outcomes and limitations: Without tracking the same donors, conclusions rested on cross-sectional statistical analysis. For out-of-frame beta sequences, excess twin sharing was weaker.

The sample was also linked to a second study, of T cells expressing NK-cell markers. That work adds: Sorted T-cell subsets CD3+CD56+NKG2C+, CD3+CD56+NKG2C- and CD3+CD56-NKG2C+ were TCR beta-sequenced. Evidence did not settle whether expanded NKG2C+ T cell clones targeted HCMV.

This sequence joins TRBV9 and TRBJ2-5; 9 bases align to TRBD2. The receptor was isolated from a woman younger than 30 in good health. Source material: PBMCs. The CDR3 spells CASSVGAGGLTETQYF. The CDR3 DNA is TGTGCCAGCAGCGTAGGCGCGGGAGGGCTTACGGAGACCCAGTACTTC.